This T cell receptor (beta chain) appears in the sequencing data of a study of T cells in Graves' hyperthyroidism and ophthalmopathy. CDR3 length: 17 amino acids. In germline, CDR1 is SGHNT, CDR2 YENEEA. With V trimmed by 5 bases and J by 4 bases, 12 bases remained unmatched. The study's findings and limits: Using 13 V-J features, a model discriminated ophthalmopathy from stable hyperthyroidism.

Authors of the study amplified TCR beta CDR3 regions from RNA transcripts. First-round RT-PCR targeting the TCR CDR3 was performed with the HTBI primer set. TCRdb re-analysed the multiplex PCR reads in MiXCR, keeping a single row per CDR3 protein. The sample holds 300,000 to 400,000 distinct CDR3 sequences, about 15% seen once. In this sample, this clonotype turned up many times. The antigen remains undetermined. Graves' hyperthyroidism without ophthalmopathy progression within 18 months was termed stable. The clonotype originates from a woman aged 55 to 70 with Graves' hyperthyroidism. The genes are TRBV11-3 and TRBJ1-3, with 9 nucleotides matching TRBD1. The sequenced sample was blood. CDR3: CASSPFEVTGGGNTIYF. The CDR3 DNA reads as TGTGCCAGCAGCCCGTTCGAGGTGACAGGGGGAGGAAACACCATATATTTT.